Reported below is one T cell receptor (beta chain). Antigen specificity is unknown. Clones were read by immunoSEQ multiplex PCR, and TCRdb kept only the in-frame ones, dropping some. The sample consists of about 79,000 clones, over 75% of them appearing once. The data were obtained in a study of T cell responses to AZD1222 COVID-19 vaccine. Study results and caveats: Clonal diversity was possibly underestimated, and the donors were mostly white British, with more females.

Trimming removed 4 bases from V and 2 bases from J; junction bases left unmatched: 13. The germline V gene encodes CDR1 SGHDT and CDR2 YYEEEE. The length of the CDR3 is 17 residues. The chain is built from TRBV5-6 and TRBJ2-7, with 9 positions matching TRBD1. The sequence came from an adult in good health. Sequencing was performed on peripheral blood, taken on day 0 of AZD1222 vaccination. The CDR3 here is CASSPTVGQGSTYEQYF. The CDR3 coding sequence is TGTGCCAGCAGCCCAACCGTCGGACAGGGGTCCACCTACGAGCAGTACTTC.